Below, 21 T cell receptor beta chains from the same sample are listed, as sequenced in a study of blood T cell repertoires in COVID-19. Using immunoSEQ multiplex PCR, the repertoire was profiled, and TCRdb retains in-frame clones only, with some absent. The top ten hold about 4% of the sample, which has 110,000 to 150,000 clones, roughly 80% seen once. The sequenced material came from peripheral blood. These TCRs come from a woman older than 75 with acute or convalescent COVID-19.

The chain is built from TRBV3-1 (or the pseudogene TRBV3-2) and TRBJ1-1; TRBD1 might be the D (6 bases). Looked up from germline, CDR1 is LGHDT and CDR2 is YNNKEL (reference sequence). V was clipped by 1 base and J by 4 bases, with 13 bases between them. The CDR3 sequence is 15 residues long. The DNA for the CDR3 is TGTGCCAGCAGCCAAGTGTATCCCAGGGGCACTGAAGCTTTCTTT. Its translation: CASSQVYPRGTEAFF.

The chain employs TRBV7-2 and TRBJ1-2, with D possibly matching TRBD1 (6 bases). Germline V gives CDR1 SGHTA, CDR2 FQGNSA. Deletions cut 5 bases from V and 5 bases from J, with 15 bases between. This CDR3 has 14 amino acids. The CDR3, as DNA: TGTGCCAGCAGCCCCGGGGGGCAGCCATATGGCTACACCTTC. Its protein is CASSPGGQPYGYTF. Based on the CDR3 plus reference TRBV7-2 and TRBJ1-2, the full variable domain is GAGVSQSPSNKVTEKGKDVELRCDPISGHTALYWYRQSLGQGLEFLIYFQGNSAPDKSGLPSDRFSAERTGGSVSTLTIQRTQQEDSAVYLCASSPGGQPYGYTFGSGTRLTVV.

This chain uses TRBV11-2 with TRBJ2-5, with 8 positions matching TRBD2. The CDR3 spans 16 residues. Germline CDR1 and CDR2: SGHAT and FQNNGV. The V gene end was trimmed by 2 bases and the J gene end by 4 bases; junction bases not matched to a gene: 9. The CDR3 bases are TGTGCCAGCAGCTTAATCTTGACTAGCGTCCCAGAGACCCAGTACTTC. It translates to CASSLILTSVPETQYF.

This chain joins TRBV3-1 (or the pseudogene TRBV3-2) and TRBJ1-5; TRBD1 aligns across 7 bases. The V gene end was trimmed by 2 bases and the J gene end by 6 bases; junction bases not matched to a gene: 13. The CDR3 sequence is 17 residues long. Per the germline V gene, CDR1 is LGHDT and CDR2 is YNNKEL (reference sequence). This CDR3 reads CASSQRSETGLGQPQHF. The CDR3 DNA reads as TGTGCCAGCAGCCAAAGATCAGAGACAGGGTTGGGTCAGCCCCAGCATTTT.

The chain joins TRBV2 to TRBJ2-1; TRBD2 agrees at 8 bases. The CDR3 sequence is 15 residues long. Trimming at V came to 5 bases and at J to 0 bases, leaving 3 bases not matched to a gene. Germline CDR1 reads SNHLY; CDR2 reads FYNNEI. CDR3 coding DNA: TGTGCCAGCAGTTTAGCGGGGAGCTCCTACAATGAGCAGTTCTTC. It codes for CASSLAGSSYNEQFF.

CDR3 DNA: TGTGCCAGCAGTTTGGCGTCAGGGGCCCTCTACGAGCAGTACTTC. Amino acids: CASSLASGALYEQYF. The V and J genes are TRBV28 and TRBJ2-7; the D gene is possibly TRBD1 (6 bases). The germline V gene has CDR1 MDHEN and CDR2 SYDVKM. This CDR3 region has 15 residues. Trimming shortened V by 3 bases and J by 3 bases, and 15 bases separated the two germline ends.

The V gene is TRBV5-1, the J gene TRBJ2-7; TRBD2 matches 10 bases. Trimming removed 1 base from V and 7 bases from J; junction bases left unmatched: 11. The germline V gene encodes CDR1 SGHRS and CDR2 YFSETQ. The CDR3 loop spans 16 amino acids. CDR3 amino acids: CASSLMSGRAFSEQYF. CDR3 coding DNA: TGCGCCAGCAGCTTGATGAGCGGGAGGGCCTTTAGTGAGCAGTACTTC.

The chain couples TRBV5-1 to TRBJ2-2; 10 nucleotides align to TRBD2. The V gene's germline CDR1 is SGHRS and CDR2 YFSETQ. The length of the CDR3 is 18 residues. V was clipped by 5 bases and J by 5 bases; unmatched bases: 15. The CDR3 protein is CASRGWLAGDSRTGELFF. The CDR3 DNA is TGCGCCAGCAGGGGATGGCTAGCGGGAGATTCGAGGACCGGGGAGCTGTTTTTT.

This clone was recorded once. The CDR3 here is CASSSLSGVYNEQFF. CDR3 coding DNA: TGTGCCAGCAGCTCGTTGAGCGGGGTATACAATGAGCAGTTCTTC. The V call is TRBV7-9, the J call TRBJ2-1, with TRBD2 matching 7 bases. Germline V gene lookup returns CDR1 SEHNR and CDR2 FQNEAQ (reference sequence). The V segment lost 4 bases and the J segment 4 bases; nucleotides outside the gene matches: 7. The CDR3 is made up of 15 amino acids. Drawing the rest from reference TRBV7-9 and TRBJ2-1, the complete variable domain is DTGVSQNPRHKITKRGQNVTFRCDPISEHNRLYWYRQTLGQGPEFLTYFQNEAQLEKSRLLSDRFSAERPKGSFSTLEIQRTEQGDSAMYLCASSSLSGVYNEQFFGPGTRLTVL.

V gene TRBV2 combines with J gene TRBJ2-3; TRBD2 aligns across 8 bases. The CDR3 is 16 amino acids. Germline loops: CDR1 SNHLY, CDR2 FYNNEI. V shed 2 bases and J 3 bases; nucleotides not matched to a gene: 7. CDR3 sequence: CASSENPAGATDTQYF. The CDR3 DNA reads as TGTGCCAGCAGTGAAAACCCAGCGGGAGCGACAGATACGCAGTATTTT.

V gene TRBV9 combines with J gene TRBJ1-2; 7 nucleotides match TRBD1. After removal of 1 base from V and 3 bases from J, the junction contained 18 bases not matched to a gene. Per the germline V gene, CDR1 is SGDLS and CDR2 is YYNGEE. The CDR3 length is 19 residues. CDR3 loop: CASSVNGGPGTVRDYGYTF. The DNA for the CDR3 is TGTGCCAGCAGCGTAAATGGGGGCCCCGGGACAGTACGTGACTATGGCTACACCTTC.

V usage is TRBV5-6 and J usage is TRBJ2-7, with 10 positions matching TRBD2. The germline gives CDR1 SGHDT, CDR2 YYEEEE. The junction had 10 bases not matched to a gene; V was cut back by 5 bases and J by 2 bases. The CDR3 totals 16 residues. The DNA of the CDR3 is TGTGCCAGCAGTTCGCCCTATAGCGGGAGGACCTACGAGCAGTACTTC. Translation: CASSSPYSGRTYEQYF.

This sequence joins TRBV5-6 and TRBJ1-2; D ambiguous. Between the trimmed V and J ends, which lost 4 bases and 7 bases, there was a span of 11 bases. This CDR3 has 12 residues. Germline V gene lookup returns CDR1 SGHDT and CDR2 YYEEEE. The CDR3 sequence: CASSPGYLGYTF. CDR3 sequence (DNA): TGTGCCAGCAGCCCGGGGTATCTTGGCTACACCTTC. Full variable domain (rest looked up from reference TRBV5-6 and TRBJ1-2): DAGVTQSPTHLIKTRGQQVTLRCSPKSGHDTVSWYQQALGQGPQFIFQYYEEEERQRGNFPDRFSGHQFPNYSSELNVNALLLGDSALYLCASSPGYLGYTFGSGTRLTVV.

J is TRBJ2-7 and V is TRBV3-1 (or the pseudogene TRBV3-2), with a tentative D call TRBD2 (6 bases). Germline V gene lookup returns CDR1 LGHDT and CDR2 YNNKEL (reference sequence). CDR3 length: 16 amino acids. The V and J ends lost 4 bases and 2 bases respectively, with 18 bases between them. As DNA, the CDR3 is TGTGCCAGCAGCCGGGGGGAGAACCGCCCTGCCTACGAGCAGTACTTC. Its protein product is CASSRGENRPAYEQYF.

V usage is TRBV30 and J usage is TRBJ2-5, with 9 positions matching TRBD1. V gave up 6 bases and J gave up 7 bases; unmatched junction bases: 9. Germline V gives CDR1 GTSNPN, CDR2 SVGIG (reference sequence). This CDR3 spans 13 amino acids. Written as DNA, the CDR3 is TGTGCCTGCGATAACAGGGGGCGAGGGACCCAGTACTTC. It translates to CACDNRGRGTQYF.

This clone turned up a few times. CDR3 nucleotides: TGTGCCAGCAGCGTTGGAGCTAACTATGGCTACACCTTC. It translates to CASSVGANYGYTF. The rearrangement joins TRBV9 to TRBJ1-2; D is unclear. Between the trimmed V and J ends, which lost 2 bases and 0 bases, there was a span of 5 bases. Per germline, CDR1 SGDLS and CDR2 YYNGEE. The length of the CDR3 is 13 residues.

Only a few counts were recorded for this clone. The CDR3 DNA reads as TGTGCCAGCAGCCAGGACAGGGGGTTAACTAATGAAAAACTGTTTTTT. It is translated as CASSQDRGLTNEKLFF. V is TRBV7-2 and J is TRBJ1-4; the match to TRBD1 covers 10 bases. Per germline, CDR1 SGHTA and CDR2 FQGNSA. CDR3 size: 16 residues. The junction had 4 bases not matched to a gene; V was cut back by 5 bases and J by 1 base.

Comments on this clone: The sample has other DNA sequences that encode this CDR3 too. V usage is TRBV19 and J usage is TRBJ2-7; D possibly corresponds to TRBD1 (6 bases). V was shortened by 3 bases and J by 6 bases, with 15 bases between the two germline ends. This CDR3 region has 14 residues. CDR1 is LNHDA and CDR2 is SQIVND in the germline V gene (reference sequence). The CDR3 DNA is TGTGCCAGTAGTATCACTGGCTCCAGGGGCGAGCAGTACTTC. Protein sequence: CASSITGSRGEQYF.

The chain uses TRBV6-2 or TRBV6-3 and TRBJ2-3; no reliable D call. Trimming pared 2 bases from V and 2 bases from J, leaving 14 bases between. CDR3 length equals 16 residues. Germline assignment: CDR1 MNHEY and CDR2 SVGEGT. CDR3 in DNA: TGTGCCAGCAGTTACGAGGCGGCTGGCATCACAGATACGCAGTATTTT. Residues: CASSYEAAGITDTQYF.

This chain connects TRBV5-5 to TRBJ1-2; 9 positions match TRBD1. The germline V gene encodes CDR1 SGHKS and CDR2 YYEKEE (reference sequence). V dropped 3 bases and J dropped 7; count of bases not matched to a gene: 4. This CDR3 spans 13 amino acids. The CDR3 DNA follows: TGTGCCAGCAGCTGGACAGGGGAAGTTGGCTACACCTTC. This sequence encodes CASSWTGEVGYTF. The full variable domain, with the rest looked up from reference TRBV5-5 and TRBJ1-2, is DAGVTQSPTHLIKTRGQQVTLRCSPISGHKSVSWYQQVLGQGPQFIFQYYEKEERGRGNFPDRFSARQFPNYSSELNVNALLLGDSALYLCASSWTGEVGYTFGSGTRLTVV.

CDR3 DNA sequence: TGTGCCAGCAGTTTATTCGGGGAAAACTATGGCTACACCTTC. Its protein is CASSLFGENYGYTF. The V gene is TRBV28, the J gene TRBJ1-2; D uncertain. Germline CDR1 and CDR2: MDHEN and SYDVKM. The CDR3 consists of 14 residues. The V end was cut by 1 base, the J end by 2 bases, with 8 bases between.